This note documents a single T cell receptor (beta chain) sequence. These data come from a study of blood T cell repertoires in COVID-19. Study context: Donors in the United States, Italy and Spain gave samples during acute or convalescent COVID-19. The analysed material was cDNA or gDNA that came from T cells, B-cell-depleted T cells, or PBMCs.

Original handling: Amplification of reference gene primers provided the estimated nucleated cell counts. TCRdb's table, derived via immunoSEQ multiplex PCR, lists solely in-frame clones and lacks some. V and J calls and clone size come straight from that table; D and trimming were deduced from the DNA. This table holds 90,000 to 100,000 clones, 89% found once. Sequenced material: peripheral blood. The receptor's source is a man aged 50 to 59 with COVID-19, enrolled during active disease.

CDR3 in amino acids: CAWDGRSSPLHF. CDR3 nucleotides: TGTGCCTGGGATGGCCGGAGTTCACCCCTCCACTTT. The rearrangement uses TRBV30 and TRBJ1-6; no clear D. Germline V lookup: CDR1 GTSNPN, CDR2 SVGIG (reference sequence). This CDR3 spans 12 amino acids. Deletions cut 5 bases from V and 9 bases from J, with 11 bases between.